A single sample is the source of the 30 T cell receptor beta chains below, sequenced in a study of blood T cells in healthy people across ages. A sample-barcoded 5' primer and a J-beta primer mix were used in a second PCR of roughly 7 to 12 cycles. TCRdb re-called the 5' RACE reads through MiXCR, storing one row per CDR3 protein. The table has 780,000 or so distinct CDR3 sequences, 45% to 70% seen once. Sequencing was performed on blood. Receptor source: a man between 35 and 55 years old in good health.

The rearrangement uses TRBV11-3 and TRBJ2-1; 8 bases fit TRBD2. In germline, CDR1 is SGHNT, CDR2 YENEEA. CDR3 size: 14 residues. The trim removed 4 bases at V and 6 bases at J, leaving 5 bases unmatched. The chain's CDR3 is CASSSGGRINEQFF. In DNA form, the CDR3 reads TGTGCCAGCAGCTCAGGCGGGAGGATCAATGAGCAGTTCTTC. The complete variable domain, with remaining parts taken from reference TRBV11-3 and TRBJ2-1, reads EAGVVQSPRYKIIEKKQPVAFWCNPISGHNTLYWYLQNLGQGPELLIRYENEEAVDDSQLPKDRFSAERLKGVDSTLKIQPAELGDSAVYLCASSSGGRINEQFFGPGTRLTVL.

This clonotype came up a few times. The V and J genes are TRBV7-2 and TRBJ2-1, with D tentatively TRBD2 (8 bases). V lost 5 bases, J lost 6 bases, and 20 bases lay in between. Germline V CDR1 and CDR2: SGHTA, FQGNSA. The length of the CDR3 is 16 residues. CDR3 loop: CASSTSGQVGSNEQFF. The DNA of the CDR3 is TGTGCCAGCAGCACTAGCGGACAGGTCGGGAGCAATGAGCAGTTCTTC.

This clonotype has a handful of counts. The chain carries TRBV5-1 and TRBJ2-7; D not resolved. The V and J ends lost 0 bases and 0 bases respectively, with 7 bases between them. The CDR3 spans 14 residues. Germline lookup yields CDR1 SGHRS and CDR2 YFSETQ. The CDR3: CASSLGESSYEQYF. The CDR3 DNA reads as TGCGCCAGCAGCTTGGGCGAGAGCTCCTACGAGCAGTACTTC.

This clonotype showed up just a few times. The rearrangement uses TRBV14 and TRBJ2-1; D assignment may be TRBD1 or TRBD2 (5 bases each). Germline V gene sequence: CDR1 SGHDN, CDR2 FVKESK. The V end lost 5 bases, the J end lost 9 bases, and 20 bases lay between the germline ends. This CDR3 is built from 15 residues. The chain's CDR3 is CASSKNLGTTGEQFF. CDR3 in DNA: TGTGCCAGCAGCAAGAACCTCGGGACCACCGGTGAGCAGTTCTTC.

This clonotype showed up just once. The V and J genes are TRBV20-1 and TRBJ2-1; tentatively, D is TRBD2 (5 bases). V dropped 3 bases and J dropped 12 bases, with 24 bases sitting between them. This CDR3 comprises 15 residues. Germline CDR1 is DFQATT and CDR2 is SNEGSKA (reference sequence). CDR3 sequence (DNA): TGCAGTGCTAGGTTCGAGCCGGCGGTACGGGGTGTGCAGTTCTTC. This gives the protein CSARFEPAVRGVQFF.

V gene TRBV5-1 combines with J gene TRBJ2-1; 9 nucleotides line up with TRBD1. With the DNA end fitting TRBJ2-7 better, the J assignment may be wrong. Germline V lookup: CDR1 SGHRS, CDR2 YFSETQ. The CDR3 covers 14 residues. The CDR3 DNA sequence: TGCGCCAGCAGCGGACAGGGGCCCACCTACGAGCAGTACTTC. Protein sequence: CASSGQGPTYEQYF.

The CDR3 loop is CASSIRTGTYNEQFF. The CDR3 nucleotides read TGTGCCAGCAGCATCCGGACAGGGACCTACAATGAGCAGTTCTTC. The rearrangement links TRBV7-2 to TRBJ2-1; 8 bases fit TRBD1. The CDR3 loop spans 15 amino acids. In germline, CDR1 is SGHTA, CDR2 FQGNSA. V dropped 5 bases and J dropped 2; count of bases not matched to a gene: 5.

The V gene is TRBV7-3, the J gene TRBJ2-3; D may be TRBD1 (5 bases). The CDR3 is 16 residues long. The V gene lost 5 bases and the J gene lost 0 bases, with 15 bases spanning the gap. Germline V gene sequence: CDR1 SGHTA, CDR2 FQGTGA. CDR3: CASSPVGDSSTDTQYF. The CDR3 nucleotides read TGTGCCAGCAGCCCTGTCGGAGACAGTAGCACAGATACGCAGTATTTT. The complete variable domain, with remaining parts taken from reference TRBV7-3 and TRBJ2-3, reads GAGVSQTPSNKVTEKGKYVELRCDPISGHTALYWYRQSLGQGPEFLIYFQGTGAADDSGLPNDRFFAVRPEGSVSTLKIQRTERGDSAVYLCASSPVGDSSTDTQYFGPGTRLTVL.

The J gene is TRBJ2-7, the V gene TRBV6-2 or TRBV6-3; no clear D gene. The tail of the sequence fits TRBJ2-5 better, so the J call may be wrong. Germline CDR1 and CDR2: MNHEY and SVGEGT. The CDR3 runs to 12 residues. The CDR3 bases are TGTGCCAGCAGTTACCCGGAAGAGACCCAGTACTTC. Protein: CASSYPEETQYF.

The J gene is TRBJ2-4, the V gene TRBV7-8; D remains ambiguous. TRBJ2-7 explains the end of the DNA better; the J call may be wrong. This CDR3 is 14 amino acids long. CDR1 is SGHVS, CDR2 FQNEAQ, per germline. CDR3 region: CASSLVPRTYEQYF. CDR3 nucleotide sequence: TGTGCCAGCAGCTTAGTCCCCAGGACCTACGAGCAGTACTTC.

The rearrangement uses TRBV11-2 and TRBJ1-2; TRBD1 matches at 8 bases. V was clipped by 5 bases and J by 3 bases; unmatched bases: 11. This CDR3 is built from 16 residues. Germline lookup yields CDR1 SGHAT and CDR2 FQNNGV. CDR3 sequence: CASSTRGQVNDYGYTF. The DNA of the CDR3 is TGTGCCAGCAGCACGCGGGGACAGGTGAATGACTATGGCTACACCTTC.

This chain connects TRBV6-2 or TRBV6-3 to TRBJ2-5; 14 bases align to TRBD2. Gene TRBJ2-7 matches the end of the DNA better, so the J call may be wrong. Germline loops: CDR1 MNHEY, CDR2 SVGEGT. The CDR3 contains 17 residues. CDR3 coding DNA: TGTGCCAGCAGTTTAACAGCCGGGACTAGCGGGAGTCTCGAGCAGTACTTC. Its protein is CASSLTAGTSGSLEQYF.

This chain uses TRBV27 with TRBJ2-1, with D hard to call. The CDR3 extends over 13 amino acids. V was pared by 3 bases and J by 7 bases, with 10 bases between. Per germline, CDR1 MNHEY and CDR2 SMNVEV (reference sequence). Here the CDR3 DNA reads TGTGCCAGCAGTTTTTCGACCTTAAATGAGCAGTTCTTC. Its translation is CASSFSTLNEQFF.

The gene calls are TRBV7-2 and TRBJ2-5; 12 bases agree with TRBD2. Trimming cost V 2 bases and J 5 bases; bases outside gene matches: 6. The CDR3 spans 16 residues. CDR1 and CDR2 (germline): SGHTA, FQGNSA. The CDR3 spells CASSLRLAGALETQYF. CDR3 DNA: TGTGCCAGCAGCTTACGACTAGCGGGAGCCTTGGAGACCCAGTACTTC.

The chain carries TRBV11-3 and TRBJ1-1; 7 positions agree with TRBD1. The CDR3 length is 12 residues. V lost 5 bases, J lost 10 bases, and 7 bases stayed unmatched. The germline V gene has CDR1 SGHNT and CDR2 YENEEA. CDR3 residues: CASSAGGRGAFF. The CDR3 DNA reads as TGTGCCAGCAGCGCAGGGGGGCGCGGAGCTTTCTTT.

The rearrangement uses TRBV13 and TRBJ2-3, with D hard to call. The CDR3 consists of 16 residues. The germline V gene encodes CDR1 PRHDT and CDR2 FYEKMQ (reference sequence). The ends were cut back, 4 bases at V and 3 bases at J, with 17 bases in the middle. CDR3 sequence (DNA): TGTGCCAGCAGCTCTTTGATGACTGTACGAACAGATACGCAGTATTTT. It yields the protein CASSSLMTVRTDTQYF.

The V call is TRBV29-1, the J call TRBJ1-1; 7 bases align to TRBD1. The ends lost 8 bases at V and 3 bases at J; junction bases unmatched: 12. The germline gives CDR1 SQVTM, CDR2 ANQGSEA. The CDR3 runs to 14 residues. The CDR3 sequence: CSFQKPGGDTEAFF. The CDR3 bases are TGCAGCTTTCAGAAACCAGGGGGGGACACTGAAGCTTTCTTT. Using reference TRBV29-1 and TRBJ1-1 for the parts outside the CDR3, the full variable domain is SAVISQKPSRDICQRGTSLTIQCQVDSQVTMMFWYRQQPGQSLTLIATANQGSEATYESGFVIDKFPISRPNLTFSTLTVSNMSPEDSSIYLCSFQKPGGDTEAFFGQGTRLTVV.

The chain joins TRBV27 to TRBJ2-5; a weak D match, TRBD2 (6 bases). The last part of the DNA fits TRBJ2-7 better; the J call may be wrong. CDR3 length: 15 residues. Germline V gene lookup returns CDR1 MNHEY and CDR2 SMNVEV (reference sequence). CDR3 sequence reads: CASSTSAGLLYEQYF. CDR3 sequence (DNA): TGTGCCAGCAGTACCAGTGCGGGACTCCTCTACGAGCAGTACTTC.

This clonotype was found a few times. This chain joins TRBV2 and TRBJ2-7; D gene ambiguous. The V gene lost 5 bases and the J gene lost 3 bases, with 11 bases spanning the gap. The CDR3 has 13 residues. Germline CDR1 SNHLY, CDR2 FYNNEI. The CDR3 bases are TGTGCCAGCAGTATTACAACTCTCTACGAGCAGTACTTC. It is translated as CASSITTLYEQYF.

This clonotype was recorded at least ten times. This chain connects TRBV5-6 to TRBJ1-2, with 11 bases fitting TRBD1. Per the germline V gene, CDR1 is SGHDT and CDR2 is YYEEEE. With V trimmed by 1 base and J by 7 bases, 6 bases remained unmatched. The CDR3 consists of 15 residues. The CDR3: CASSLTGTGGSGYTF. In DNA, the CDR3 is TGTGCCAGCAGCTTGACTGGGACAGGGGGATCTGGCTACACCTTC.

In its sample, this clonotype was seen many times. The V gene is TRBV6-1, the J gene TRBJ2-3; TRBD2 matches 11 bases. V trimming: 11 bases; J trimming: 6 bases; junction bases outside the gene matches: 7. This CDR3 has 13 residues. The germline gives CDR1 MNHNS, CDR2 SASEGT. The CDR3 loop is CASTSGGWDTQYF. DNA of the CDR3: TGTGCCTCAACTAGCGGGGGTTGGGATACGCAGTATTTT.

There are a few counts of this clonotype. The rearrangement uses TRBV29-1 and TRBJ2-5, with 12 bases aligning to TRBD1. The CDR3 loop spans 16 amino acids. Germline CDR1 is SQVTM and CDR2 is ANQGSEA. J gave up 5 bases and V 2 bases, and 9 bases lay outside the gene matches. CDR3 amino acids: CSVEPPGQGAGETQYF. The CDR3, as DNA: TGCAGCGTTGAACCTCCGGGACAGGGGGCGGGGGAGACCCAGTACTTC.

The V gene is TRBV7-9, the J gene TRBJ1-1; possibly TRBD1 for D (5 bases). CDR1 and CDR2 (germline): SEHNR, FQNEAQ (reference sequence). V was shortened by 0 bases and J by 6 bases, with 14 bases between the two germline ends. This CDR3 contains 15 residues. CDR3 in amino acids: CASSLALGGAPEAFF. The DNA of the CDR3 is TGTGCCAGCAGCTTAGCGCTCGGGGGAGCGCCTGAAGCTTTCTTT.

The DNA of the CDR3 is TGTGCCAGCAGTTCAACGGACGAGCGGGAGGCAAATACGCAGTATTTT. Protein sequence: CASSSTDEREANTQYF. V and J are TRBV27 and TRBJ2-3; 9 bases line up with TRBD2. Germline lookup yields CDR1 MNHEY and CDR2 SMNVEV (reference sequence). The CDR3 runs to 16 residues. J was trimmed by 7 bases and V by 4 bases; bases with no gene match: 12.

V is TRBV9 and J is TRBJ2-7; no firm D call. Germline assignment: CDR1 SGDLS and CDR2 YYNGEE. The CDR3 loop spans 13 amino acids. Deletions cut 1 base from V and 5 bases from J, with 10 bases between. The CDR3 region is CASSVQDVDEQYF. CDR3 DNA sequence: TGTGCCAGCAGCGTACAGGATGTCGACGAGCAGTACTTC.

The genes are TRBV5-1 and TRBJ1-2; TRBD1 agrees at 9 bases. This CDR3 is built from 18 residues. V lost 0 bases and J lost 3; bases outside the gene matches: 12. CDR1 SGHRS and CDR2 YFSETQ come from the germline V gene. In DNA form, the CDR3 reads TGCGCCAGCAGCTTGGATGGGACAGGGAGTTCTTCCGACTATGGCTACACCTTC. Translating gives CASSLDGTGSSSDYGYTF.

The table lists this clonotype with a few counts. V is TRBV20-1 and J is TRBJ2-5; no clear D. This CDR3 has 15 amino acids. Trimming left V 0 bases short and J 5 bases short, with 16 bases between. In germline, CDR1 is DFQATT, CDR2 SNEGSKA (reference sequence). The CDR3 nucleotides read TGCAGTGCTAGAGATGGTGAGGACCCCCAGGAGACCCAGTACTTC. Its translation: CSARDGEDPQETQYF.

The CDR3 nucleotides read TGTGCCAGCACTTCCCTTAACTATGGCTACACCTTC. It is translated as CASTSLNYGYTF. This sequence joins TRBV28 and TRBJ1-2; D uncertain. Germline assignment: CDR1 MDHEN and CDR2 SYDVKM. Trimming stripped 7 bases from V and 1 base from J, with 7 bases between. There are 12 residues in the CDR3.

This clonotype appeared a few times. This sequence joins TRBV7-9 and TRBJ2-7, with no clear D. V was shortened by 5 bases and J by 3 bases, with 11 bases between the two germline ends. In germline, CDR1 is SEHNR, CDR2 FQNEAQ (reference sequence). This CDR3 has 13 residues. The CDR3 loop reads CASSVDGFYEQYF. The CDR3, as DNA: TGTGCCAGCAGCGTAGATGGCTTCTACGAGCAGTACTTC.

The chain joins TRBV12-3 or TRBV12-4 to TRBJ2-3; possible D gene TRBD1, 9 bases. There are 16 residues in the CDR3. Between the trimmed V and J ends, which lost 6 bases and 2 bases, there was a span of 18 bases. The CDR3 loop reads CASSGGGQGHTDTQYF. The CDR3, as DNA: TGTGCCAGCAGCGGGGGGGGACAGGGACACACAGATACGCAGTATTTT.